The 23 T cell receptor beta chains below come from one sample, sequenced in a study of blood T cells in healthy people across ages. Next came a second PCR, run for about 7 to 12 cycles, which used a sample-barcoded 5' primer along with a J-beta primer mix. One entry per CDR3 protein results from TCRdb running MiXCR on the 5' RACE reads. The profile shows some 1 million distinct CDR3 sequences, 40% to 50% of them singletons. Material: blood. These TCRs come from a woman between 55 and 75 years old in good health.

Notes on this clonotype: Given a much more abundant clone one base away, this may be a read error. The rearrangement uses TRBV20-1 and TRBJ2-1; D perhaps matches TRBD2 (7 bases). The J call may be in error: the DNA end matches TRBJ2-7 better. The CDR3 spans 14 residues. Germline CDR1 DFQATT, CDR2 SNEGSKA (reference sequence). The CDR3 spells CSANSAGALNEQYF. As DNA, the CDR3 is TGCAGTGCAAATTCGGCGGGGGCCCTAAACGAGCAGTACTTC.

The V gene is TRBV11-2, the J gene TRBJ2-7, with 13 bases that match TRBD2. V lost 4 bases, J lost 0 bases, and 12 bases stayed unmatched. The CDR3 is 19 residues long. Per the germline V gene, CDR1 is SGHAT and CDR2 is FQNNGV. The CDR3 protein is CASSSPSAGLAGSSYEQYF. The CDR3 nucleotides are TGTGCCAGCAGCTCGCCCAGCGCGGGACTAGCGGGAAGCTCCTACGAGCAGTACTTC.

This CDR3 is CAISEGLAGGQQYF. The DNA of the CDR3 is TGTGCCATCAGTGAGGGGCTAGCGGGAGGACAACAGTACTTC. The chain combines TRBV10-3 with TRBJ2-4; 11 bases are a match to TRBD2. The CDR3 covers 14 residues. The V gene's germline CDR1 is ENHRY and CDR2 SYGVKD. J lost 13 bases, V lost 2 bases, and 7 bases had no gene match.

This chain connects TRBV9 to TRBJ2-3; 10 bases are shared with TRBD1. The CDR3 length is 16 residues. V shed 4 bases, J shed 0 bases, and the junction held 5 bases outside the gene matches. CDR1 and CDR2 (germline): SGDLS, YYNGEE. The chain's CDR3 is CASSPRQGASTDTQYF. The DNA of the CDR3 is TGTGCCAGCAGCCCCCGACAGGGGGCGAGCACAGATACGCAGTATTTT.

The J gene is TRBJ2-7, the V gene TRBV6-1, with 12 bases that match TRBD2. J was trimmed by 2 bases and V by 6 bases; bases with no gene match: 8. CDR1 MNHNS and CDR2 SASEGT come from the germline V gene. The CDR3 sequence is 16 residues long. CDR3 DNA sequence: TGTGCCAGCAGACCCACTAGCGGGAGGATCGCCTACGAGCAGTACTTC. Translated: CASRPTSGRIAYEQYF.

The gene calls are TRBV3-1 and TRBJ2-1; the D gene is possibly TRBD1 (6 bases). The CDR3 contains 11 residues. Trimming took off 7 bases at V and 11 bases at J, with 12 bases between the two ends. CDR1 is LGHDT and CDR2 is YNNKEL in the germline V gene (reference sequence). CDR3 nucleotide sequence: TGTGCCAGCAAGGGGGTTGCTCAGCAGTTCTTC. Protein sequence: CASKGVAQQFF.

The chain recombines TRBV30 with TRBJ2-5, with TRBD2 as a possible D gene (5 bases). Trimming took 1 base from V and 4 from J, leaving 13 bases between them. The CDR3 is made up of 14 amino acids. Germline V gives CDR1 GTSNPN, CDR2 SVGIG (reference sequence). Here the CDR3 DNA reads TGTGCCTGGAGTGGAAGGATCCGGGGAGAGACCCAGTACTTC. Translated, it gives CAWSGRIRGETQYF. Drawing the rest from reference TRBV30 and TRBJ2-5, the complete variable domain is SQTIHQWPATLVQPVGSPLSLECTVEGTSNPNLYWYRQAAGRGLQLLFYSVGIGQISSEVPQNLSASRPQDRQFILSSKKLLLSDSGFYLCAWSGRIRGETQYFGPGTRLLVL.

The V gene is TRBV11-2, the J gene TRBJ2-7, with unresolved D. Germline loops: CDR1 SGHAT, CDR2 FQNNGV. V lost 2 bases, J lost 2 bases, and 7 bases lay in between. The CDR3 covers 13 residues. The CDR3 DNA follows: TGTGCCAGCAGCTTAACAGTAGCCTACGAGCAGTACTTC. The encoded protein is CASSLTVAYEQYF.

The CDR3 protein is CASSLRASSYNEQFF. CDR3 DNA: TGTGCCAGCAGTTTAAGGGCTAGCTCCTACAATGAGCAGTTCTTC. The chain uses TRBV27 and TRBJ2-1; D gene ambiguous. This CDR3 comprises 15 residues. Trimming removed 2 bases at V and 0 bases at J, with 8 bases between. From germline, CDR1 is MNHEY and CDR2 SMNVEV (reference sequence).

The rearrangement uses TRBV10-3 and TRBJ2-3, with 9 positions matching TRBD2. J lost 5 bases, V lost 8 bases, and 5 bases had no gene match. Per germline, CDR1 ENHRY and CDR2 SYGVKD. CDR3 length: 13 residues. The CDR3, as DNA: TGTGCCATCGGCGGGAGGGGTGGAGATACGCAGTATTTT. Residues: CAIGGRGGDTQYF.

J is TRBJ2-6 and V is TRBV30; D is ambiguous. This CDR3 has 18 residues. V lost 0 bases and J 0 bases, leaving 15 bases between the germline ends. Germline values: CDR1 GTSNPN, CDR2 SVGIG (reference sequence). The CDR3 loop is CAWSVPSGHSSGANVLTF. CDR3 nucleotide sequence: TGTGCCTGGAGTGTACCCTCCGGGCATAGCTCTGGGGCCAACGTCCTGACTTTC.

A few counts support this clonotype. The chain combines TRBV28 with TRBJ2-3, with TRBD1 matching 9 bases. The CDR3 sequence is 17 residues long. CDR1 and CDR2 (germline): MDHEN, SYDVKM. V shed 5 bases, J shed 2 bases, and the junction held 11 bases outside the gene matches. CDR3 nucleotide sequence: TGTGCCAGCAGTGTGAACCGGGACAGGGTAAACACAGATACGCAGTATTTT. It is translated as CASSVNRDRVNTDTQYF.

This clonotype was detected many times. CDR3 amino acids: CASRGSRTPYNEQFF. In nucleotides, the CDR3 is TGTGCCAGCAGGGGATCGAGAACCCCGTACAATGAGCAGTTCTTC. The chain recombines TRBV6-1 with TRBJ2-1; no reliable D call. Per germline, CDR1 MNHNS and CDR2 SASEGT. Trimming removed 6 bases at V and 4 bases at J, with 16 bases between. This CDR3 spans 15 amino acids.

The V and J genes are TRBV10-2 and TRBJ2-5; D gene ambiguous. Per germline, CDR1 WSHSY and CDR2 SAAADI. The CDR3 consists of 12 residues. Trimming pared 2 bases from V and 2 bases from J, leaving 3 bases between. In nucleotides, the CDR3 is TGCGCCAGCAGTGAGGAACAAGAGACCCAGTACTTC. Translation gives CASSEEQETQYF.

V usage is TRBV3-1 and J usage is TRBJ2-1, with unresolved D. This CDR3 spans 15 amino acids. The ends were cut back, 5 bases at V and 6 bases at J, with 17 bases in the middle. CDR1 and CDR2 from the germline V gene are LGHDT and YNNKEL (reference sequence). The CDR3 DNA reads as TGTGCCAGCAGCAGACGGACGCGCAACTTCAATGAGCAGTTCTTC. Translating gives CASSRRTRNFNEQFF.

This clonotype was seen a few times. This chain joins TRBV4-2 and TRBJ2-1; TRBD2 is a possible D gene (6 bases). Germline CDR1 reads LGHNA; CDR2 reads YNFKEQ. V was cut by 3 bases and J by 4 bases, with 19 bases left in between. There are 17 residues in the CDR3. The CDR3 DNA follows: TGTGCCAGCAGCCAGGGTGGCGGGATTGGGCGATACAATGAGCAGTTCTTC. Translation gives CASSQGGGIGRYNEQFF.

This clonotype came up a few times. The chain couples TRBV9 to TRBJ2-4; unclear D gene. Trimming removed 4 bases from V and 4 bases from J, with 18 bases in between. Germline-derived CDR1 and CDR2 are SGDLS and YYNGEE. The CDR3 is 16 residues long. CDR3 residues: CASSLGRSGKKNIQYF. The CDR3 DNA reads as TGTGCCAGCAGCCTAGGAAGGTCCGGTAAAAAAAACATTCAGTACTTC.

Note on this clonotype: A read error may account for a junction end that differs from germline. This chain links TRBV9 with TRBJ1-2, with D unresolved. CDR1 is SGDLS and CDR2 is YYNGEE in the germline V gene. CDR3 length: 13 amino acids. The chain's CDR3 is CASSVDGRDGHTF. The CDR3 DNA follows: TGTGCCAGCAGCGTAGATGGTAGGGATGGCCACACCTTC.

This clonotype was seen a handful of times. The chain employs TRBV5-1 and TRBJ2-7, with TRBD1 matching 8 bases. Trimming removed 0 bases from V and 2 bases from J; junction bases left unmatched: 4. The CDR3 has 15 residues. The germline gives CDR1 SGHRS, CDR2 YFSETQ. CDR3 amino acids: CASSLGQGNAYEQYF. CDR3 nucleotide sequence: TGCGCCAGCAGCTTGGGACAGGGGAATGCCTACGAGCAGTACTTC.

This rearrangement joins TRBV10-3 to TRBJ1-6; 7 bases align to TRBD1. This CDR3 comprises 14 residues. Germline V CDR1 and CDR2: ENHRY, SYGVKD. With V trimmed by 8 bases and J by 8 bases, 9 bases remained unmatched. CDR3 DNA: TGTGCCATCGCTCTACAGGGGCTTGATTCACCCCTCCACTTT. Translated: CAIALQGLDSPLHF.

This chain connects TRBV7-2 to TRBJ2-1; 8 nucleotides line up with TRBD1. The germline V gene has CDR1 SGHTA and CDR2 FQGNSA. This CDR3 spans 17 amino acids. The V gene end was trimmed by 2 bases and the J gene end by 3 bases; junction bases not matched to a gene: 9. As DNA, the CDR3 is TGTGCCAGCAGCTTATTACCTCGGGACAGGTTCTACAATGAGCAGTTCTTC. This codes for CASSLLPRDRFYNEQFF.

This clonotype was seen only a few times. The rearrangement links TRBV27 to TRBJ2-7; 7 nucleotides align to TRBD1. CDR3 length: 15 amino acids. V trimming: 4 bases; J trimming: 4 bases; junction bases outside the gene matches: 10. CDR1 and CDR2 (germline): MNHEY, SMNVEV (reference sequence). Here the CDR3 DNA reads TGTGCCAGCAGTTCCGACCCGGGACAGATATACGAGCAGTACTTC. This sequence encodes CASSSDPGQIYEQYF.

This clonotype has more than one count but fewer than ten. This chain uses TRBV3-1 with TRBJ2-7, with D possibly TRBD1 on 6 matching bases. Trimming took 0 bases from V and 2 from J, leaving 14 bases between them. Looked up from germline, CDR1 is LGHDT and CDR2 is YNNKEL (reference sequence). This CDR3 spans 16 amino acids. The DNA for the CDR3 is TGTGCCAGCAGCCAAGATTTTGGCAGGGGTACCTACGAGCAGTACTTC. Its translation: CASSQDFGRGTYEQYF.